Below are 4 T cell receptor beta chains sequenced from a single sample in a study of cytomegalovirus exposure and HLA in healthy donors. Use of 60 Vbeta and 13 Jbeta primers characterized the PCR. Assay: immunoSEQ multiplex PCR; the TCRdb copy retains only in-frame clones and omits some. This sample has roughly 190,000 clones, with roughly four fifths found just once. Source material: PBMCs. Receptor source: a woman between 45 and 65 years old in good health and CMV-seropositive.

Written as DNA, the CDR3 is TGTGCCAGCAGCCGACAGGGTAGCACAGATACGCAGTATTTT. Protein sequence: CASSRQGSTDTQYF. J is TRBJ2-3 and V is TRBV7-9; TRBD1 matches 7 bases. Germline V gene lookup returns CDR1 SEHNR and CDR2 FQNEAQ (reference sequence). The CDR3 extends over 14 amino acids. V trimming: 5 bases; J trimming: 0 bases; junction bases outside the gene matches: 2.

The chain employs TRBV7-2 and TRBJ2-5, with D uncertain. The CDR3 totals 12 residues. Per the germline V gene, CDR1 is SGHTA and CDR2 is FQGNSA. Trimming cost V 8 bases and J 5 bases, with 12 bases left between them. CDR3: CASQVGEETQYF. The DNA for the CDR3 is TGTGCCAGCCAGGTAGGCGAGGAGACCCAGTACTTC.

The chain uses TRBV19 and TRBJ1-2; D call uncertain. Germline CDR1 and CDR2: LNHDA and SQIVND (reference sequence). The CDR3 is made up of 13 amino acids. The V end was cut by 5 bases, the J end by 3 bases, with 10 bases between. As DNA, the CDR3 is TGTGCCAGTAGTCCAGAGGGCCACTATGGCTACACCTTC. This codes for CASSPEGHYGYTF.

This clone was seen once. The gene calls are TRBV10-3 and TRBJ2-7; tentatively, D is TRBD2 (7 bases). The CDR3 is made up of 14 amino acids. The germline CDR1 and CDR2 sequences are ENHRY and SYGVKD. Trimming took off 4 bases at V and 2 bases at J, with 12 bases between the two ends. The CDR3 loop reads CAISASGDTYEQYF. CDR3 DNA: TGTGCCATCAGTGCGAGCGGGGACACCTACGAGCAGTACTTC.